A single T cell receptor (beta chain) is shown here with its context. Antigen specificity is unknown. The data are from a study of graft-versus-host responses after intestinal transplantation. Repertoires were generated with immunoSEQ multiplex PCR, while TCRdb's copy carries only in-frame clones and drops some. The sample lists about 59,000 clones, around 92% occurring once. The clonotype was recovered from a human donor who was the organ donor for an intestinal transplant. This material consisted of unstimulated CD4+ T cells sorted from spleen or lymph node cells, taken before transplant.

CDR3 coding DNA: TGTGCCAGCAGCTTATTTCCCAGCTACGAGCAGTACTTC. Protein product: CASSLFPSYEQYF. The chain combines TRBV7-9 with TRBJ2-7; the D is unclear. The V and J ends lost 2 bases and 3 bases respectively, with 8 bases between them. CDR1 is SEHNR and CDR2 is FQNEAQ in the germline V gene (reference sequence). The CDR3 totals 13 residues.